This paragraph reports one T cell receptor (beta chain). This clonotype was seen many times. No antigen is known for it. Base qualities were left out, and no much larger clone turns up one base away. In the germline V gene, CDR1 corresponds to SGHTA and CDR2 to FQGNSA. V is pared back by 3 bases and J by 6 bases, with 20 bases lying between the germline termini. Spanning cysteine to phenylalanine, the CDR3 consists of 16 amino acids. Only the CDR3 part of the read is kept: 48 bases, read in frame from the first base. Systemically healthy Caucasian individuals from Russia, around 38 in total and aged roughly 6 to 100 years, were included as donors. Each donor gave roughly 9 milliliters of peripheral blood, drawn into EDTA-treated Vacutainer tubes. PBMCs were isolated by Ficoll-Paque density-gradient centrifugation, with at least 6 million obtained per sample. Trizol reagent was used to extract total RNA from PBMCs, with at least 5 micrograms per sample. For every donor, an aliquot of PBMCs went through flow cytometry to measure the percentages of naive CD45RAhigh/CD27high T cells.

The data derive from a study of blood T cells in healthy people across ages (dated by TCRdb to the mid-2010s). Study-level background: In model experiments, template switching captured about one uniquely barcoded TCR beta cDNA molecule for every two T cells. Age-related changes in TCR beta repertoire diversity were measured in the study by deep sequencing normalized with unique cDNA molecular identifiers. The donors were split into four age groups: young (average 16 years), middle-aged (39), aged (approximately 60) and long-lived (about 82). To avoid experimental bias, donors of different ages were spread randomly across the sequencing lanes. For two donors (one aged 18 to 29 and one aged 80 or older), the study analyzed two additional independent replicas of 1 million unique cDNA reads from the same blood draw. The investigation overall reported the following: Compared with the aged group, the long-lived group had more naive CD4+ T cells, fewer expanded clones and increased TCR diversity, a pattern suggesting age selection. Because the CMV infection status of the donors was unknown, age-related changes in expanded clonotypes may potentially have been confounded. Observed TCR beta diversity per million T cells fell roughly linearly with age, and a significant reduction was already apparent by age about 43. Observed TCR beta diversity correlated strongly with the percentage of naive T cells measured by flow cytometry. Estimates of total diversity based on one million sequenced T cells were considered lower bounds and underestimates. Bulk unsorted PBMC profiling prevented conclusive comparison of naive and antigen-experienced compartments.

The method behind the library was 5' RACE. TCRdb names Illumina HiSeq 2500 as the instrument used. A second PCR of roughly 7 to 11 cycles was performed with a sample-barcoded 5' primer and a J-beta primer mix. A template-switch 5' adaptor carrying 12 random nucleotides introduced a unique molecular identifier onto each TCR beta cDNA molecule. Each sample yielded at least 2.5 million CDR3-containing paired-end reads. First-strand cDNA was synthesized from all RNA with the Mint cDNA synthesis kit, primed by a TRBC-specific oligonucleotide. Following uracil-DNA glycosylase treatment, all cDNA underwent a first 18-cycle PCR with the universal primers M1SS and BC2_uni_R. As for the original processing: Normalization of each sample was performed by random selection of 1 million high-quality reads, each carrying a distinct molecular identifier. Instead of being binned into consensus sequences, reads with shared molecular identifiers were discarded. MiTCR, run with a Q25 quality threshold and the strictest error-elimination algorithm, handled CDR3 identification, clonotype clustering and error correction. A nonparametric unseen species model with Euler transformation was used to estimate lower-bound total TCR beta diversity. The raw public reads went through TCRdb reprocessing: fastp at Q25, MiXCR clone calling, in-frame beta chains kept. Merged by CDR3 protein, the rows form single entries marked with the most common genes and DNA. The V and J calls here are based on TCRdb, not the publication. The sample table contains roughly 700,000 distinct CDR3 sequences; only one count was recorded for about half of them. The ten most abundant clones make up roughly 30% of the sample.

This TCR was sampled from an older woman in good health. The sample taken for sequencing was blood. This sequence uses TRBV7-2 and TRBJ2-5; the D gene assignment is perhaps TRBD1 or TRBD2, with each matching 6 bases. The DNA reads as follows: TGTGCCAGCAGCTTTGTATCAGCGGAAGGGGGGAAGACCCAGTACTTC. This gives the protein CASSFVSAEGGKTQYF.